This T cell receptor (beta chain) was retrieved from a study of blood T cell repertoires in COVID-19. At the level of the study: The origin of the acute and convalescent COVID-19 samples was the United States, Italy and Spain. T cells, B-cell-depleted T cells, or PBMCs provided the cDNA or gDNA that served as material.

In the authors' methods: Estimation of nucleated cell counts was performed using reference gene primer amplification. The data were produced by immunoSEQ multiplex PCR, yet TCRdb's version contains in-frame clones alone and is incomplete. The DNA gave D and trimming, while V, J and clone size come from that table. The table lists approximately 51,000 clones, around 90% of them singletons. V dropped 7 bases and J dropped 0 bases, with 16 bases sitting between them. Germline V gives CDR1 SNHLY, CDR2 FYNNEI. This CDR3 has 16 amino acids. The receptor was isolated from a man between 65 and 85 years old with active COVID-19. The genes are TRBV2 and TRBJ1-3, with D maybe TRBD1 (5 bases). The sequencing input was peripheral blood. The CDR3 protein is CASTAVGGSSGNTIYF. Here the CDR3 DNA reads TGTGCCAGCACCGCGGTGGGGGGTAGCTCTGGAAACACCATATATTTT.